One and the same sample provided the 10 T cell receptor beta chains below, sequenced in a study of beta chain features in type 1 diabetes. Since all of the isolated RNA was reverse transcribed, expressed TCRB transcripts were what got sequenced. Assay: immunoSEQ multiplex PCR; the TCRdb copy retains only in-frame clones and omits some. The repertoire includes some 400,000 clones, approximately 15% of them detected once, and under 0.02% sits in the top ten. The sequencing input was naive CD4+ T cells from blood. These receptors all come from a woman under 30 in good health.

There are a few counts of this clone. The chain has TRBV5-4 and TRBJ2-1, with D uncertain. Looked up from germline, CDR1 is SGHNT and CDR2 is YYREEE (reference sequence). Trimming stripped 5 bases from V and 8 bases from J, with 8 bases between. The CDR3 loop spans 11 amino acids. The CDR3 bases are TGTGCCAGCAGTTGGTCGGATGAGCAGTTCTTC. As protein: CASSWSDEQFF.

The chain carries TRBV5-1 and TRBJ2-3; 9 bases agree with TRBD2. CDR3 length equals 15 residues. CDR1 SGHRS and CDR2 YFSETQ come from the germline V gene. The junction had 7 bases not matched to a gene; V was cut back by 5 bases and J by 3 bases. For the CDR3, the DNA is TGCGCCAGCAGGTTAGCGGGAGCTTGGACAGATACGCAGTATTTT. This sequence encodes CASRLAGAWTDTQYF. Combining the CDR3 with reference TRBV5-1 and TRBJ2-3 gives the whole variable domain KAGVTQTPRYLIKTRGQQVTLSCSPISGHRSVSWYQQTPGQGLQFLFEYFSETQRNKGNFPGRFSGRQFSNSRSEMNVSTLELGDSALYLCASRLAGAWTDTQYFGPGTRLTVL.

The V gene is TRBV6-6, the J gene TRBJ2-5; TRBD1 matches 8 bases. The ends lost 8 bases at V and 1 base at J; junction bases unmatched: 6. The V gene's germline CDR1 is MNHNY and CDR2 SVGAGI (reference sequence). The CDR3 runs to 14 residues. The CDR3 region has the DNA TGTGCCAGCGGCAGGGGGCCCCTCCAAGAGACCCAGTACTTC. It yields the protein CASGRGPLQETQYF.

This chain joins TRBV5-1 and TRBJ2-7; tentatively, D is TRBD1 (7 bases). The V gene's germline CDR1 is SGHRS and CDR2 YFSETQ. Trimming removed 3 bases at V and 3 bases at J, with 16 bases between. This CDR3 is built from 15 residues. Here the CDR3 DNA reads TGCGCCAGCAGCTCGGGCGGGACAGACCACTACGAGCAGTACTTC. Translation: CASSSGGTDHYEQYF. Drawing the rest from reference TRBV5-1 and TRBJ2-7, the complete variable domain is KAGVTQTPRYLIKTRGQQVTLSCSPISGHRSVSWYQQTPGQGLQFLFEYFSETQRNKGNFPGRFSGRQFSNSRSEMNVSTLELGDSALYLCASSSGGTDHYEQYFGPGTRLTVT.

This clone has a handful of counts. The chain couples TRBV18 to TRBJ2-7, with 7 bases aligning to TRBD2. The CDR3 spans 15 residues. In germline, CDR1 is KGHSH, CDR2 LQKENI. J was trimmed by 4 bases and V by 3 bases; bases with no gene match: 9. The CDR3 loop is CASSPRDSGPYEQYF. CDR3 coding DNA: TGTGCCAGCTCACCGAGGGATAGCGGGCCGTACGAGCAGTACTTC. Based on the CDR3 plus reference TRBV18 and TRBJ2-7, the full variable domain is NAGVMQNPRHLVRRRGQEARLRCSPMKGHSHVYWYRQLPEEGLKFMVYLQKENIIDESGMPKERFSAEFPKEGPSILRIQQVVRGDSAAYFCASSPRDSGPYEQYFGPGTRLTVT.

This clone was detected a few times. V usage is TRBV30 and J usage is TRBJ1-1; D not certain. With 3 bases removed from V and 5 bases from J, the gap between germline ends came to 10 bases. Germline V gene data show CDR1 as GTSNPN and CDR2 as SVGIG (reference sequence). This CDR3 contains 12 residues. In DNA, the CDR3 is TGTGCCTGGAGCCCCCGTCCGACTGAAGCTTTCTTT. Translating it yields CAWSPRPTEAFF.

This clone has more than one count but fewer than ten. The J gene is TRBJ2-7, the V gene TRBV18; 7 positions match TRBD2. The CDR3 is 14 amino acids. Trimming cost V 3 bases and J 7 bases; bases outside gene matches: 9. Germline values: CDR1 KGHSH, CDR2 LQKENI. As DNA, the CDR3 is TGTGCCAGCTCACCGGGTACCGGGAGGAGGGAGCAGTACTTC. Encoded protein: CASSPGTGRREQYF.

This clone has just a few counts. The V call is TRBV19, the J call TRBJ2-7; maybe TRBD2 (5 bases). The CDR3 runs 13 residues. Germline values: CDR1 LNHDA, CDR2 SQIVND (reference sequence). Trimming removed 3 bases at V and 2 bases at J, with 8 bases between. CDR3 in DNA: TGTGCCAGTAGTATGTACGGGGCCTACGAGCAGTACTTC. It encodes CASSMYGAYEQYF.

Note on this clone: Other DNA sequences of this sample code for an identical CDR3. The chain is built from TRBV28 and TRBJ2-7; 8 bases match TRBD1. The CDR3 runs 13 residues. V dropped 4 bases and J dropped 3; count of bases not matched to a gene: 2. The germline V gene has CDR1 MDHEN and CDR2 SYDVKM. CDR3 DNA sequence: TGTGCCAGCAGTTCCGGACAGGGCTACGAGCAGTACTTC. Its translation: CASSSGQGYEQYF.

There are a few counts of this clone. This chain uses TRBV28 with TRBJ2-7; 7 bases are a match to TRBD2. The CDR3 totals 13 residues. Germline V gene sequence: CDR1 MDHEN, CDR2 SYDVKM. V lost 8 bases to trimming and J lost 4 bases; unmatched junction nucleotides: 8. As DNA, the CDR3 is TGTGCCAGCCTTAGCGGGTTGACTTACGAGCAGTACTTC. Amino acids: CASLSGLTYEQYF.